The source of this T cell receptor beta chain is a study of early T cells in non-severe SARS-CoV-2 infection. In the study overall: Bulk RNA isolated from unsorted whole blood underwent sequencing; chains were not paired.

This clonotype showed up just a few times. Its antigen is not known. Per the germline V gene, CDR1 is SQVTM and CDR2 is ANQGSEA. This CDR3 comprises 15 residues. V was pared by 5 bases and J by 3 bases, with 10 bases of the junction left unmatched. Unique molecular identifiers were attached to individual cDNA molecules. Via MiXCR, TCRdb re-called the 5' RACE reads, giving one row per CDR3 protein. In the table there are 43,000 or so distinct CDR3 sequences, 7% to 8% of which are singletons. General observations from the study: Comparison of clonotypes with VDJdb favored anti-spike CD8 responses while missing private and CD4 specificities.

V and J are TRBV29-1 and TRBJ1-2, with TRBD1 identical over 9 bases. The specimen was whole blood. The source of this sequence is an adult who was a healthcare worker with PCR-confirmed SARS-CoV-2 infection or an uninfected control (not recorded which). CDR3 sequence (DNA): TGCAGCGTTACCGGCCCCCGGGACAGGGACTATGGCTACACCTTC. Its translation is CSVTGPRDRDYGYTF.